What follows is one T cell receptor (beta chain) and its context. The V end was cut by 5 bases, the J end by 1 base, with 12 bases between. The CDR3 is 15 residues long. Germline values: CDR1 SEHNR, CDR2 FQNEAQ (reference sequence). This record belongs to a study of shared clonotypes between healthy human individuals. Adult donors, all healthy and HIV-negative, had no recent acute infections or vaccinations. As processed by the authors: Junction-only immunoSEQ data arrived without quality scores, meaning filtering differed. This table comes from immunoSEQ multiplex PCR, and its TCRdb copy is limited to in-frame clones, with some not included. The V and J calls and clone size come from that table; D and trimming were worked out from the DNA. The sample has hundreds of thousands of clones; around 75% are singletons.

The source of this sequence is a woman aged 40 to 50 in good health. Some clones in this sample may be carry-over from other donors' samples. Sequenced input: PBMCs. The J gene is TRBJ2-1, the V gene TRBV7-9, with D maybe TRBD1 (5 bases). As DNA, the CDR3 is TGTGCCAGCAGCGGTAGGGGCTGGTCCTACAATGAGCAGTTCTTC. As protein: CASSGRGWSYNEQFF.